The present T cell receptor beta chain was sequenced within a study of OX40 agonist ivuxolimab in advanced cancers. Study-level background: Ivuxolimab was a fully human IgG2 agonistic monoclonal antibody targeting the costimulatory receptor OX40 (CD134). Peripheral TCRbeta sequencing was intended to test whether TCR sequence diversity was altered and clonal T-cell expansion was caused by ivuxolimab. Patients were allowed to have had prior anti-PD-1, anti-PD-L1 or anti-CTLA-4 therapy, and roughly 40% of the dose-escalation patients had been treated with checkpoint inhibitors. Among the 50 to 55 dose-escalation patients, around 20 had hepatocellular carcinoma, approximately 15 melanoma, 9 renal cell carcinoma and 9 head and neck cancer. Intravenous ivuxolimab was administered to patients every 2 weeks at six dose levels: 0.01, 0.1, 0.3, 1.5, 3 and 10 mg/kg. The paper covers the monotherapy dose-escalation part of the phase I ivuxolimab trial, which included N = 52 patients. In the dose-escalation cohort, 82.7% of patients were male, and the mean age was approximately 60 years, with a range of 23 to 79. Partial responses occurred in three dose-escalation patients, of whom one had hepatocellular carcinoma and two had cutaneous melanoma.

For sequencing of the TCRbeta CDR3 region, genomic DNA was extracted from the sorted cells. The immunoSEQ Assay was used for sequencing of TCRbeta CDR3 regions. Held by TCRdb, this immuneACCESS table contains in-frame sequences only and omits some clones. Under half of the omission traces to an unresolved V gene where checked; the cause of the rest is unknown. The sample records about 60,000 clones, more than 80% of which are singletons. Clones ranked in the top ten supply around 15% of the sample. The CDR3 goes from the cysteine to the phenylalanine over 16 residues. Solely the CDR3 DNA is kept, with 48 bases framed from the first base. CDR1 and CDR2 (SGHTA, FQGNSA) derive from the germline V gene. V is pruned by 2 bases and J by 4 bases, leaving 2 bases of the junction without a gene match. General findings and caveats noted by the study authors: Partial responders in the 0.1-3.0 mg/kg groups had among the lowest normalized peripheral clonal expansion, especially among CD8+ T cells. After ivuxolimab, expanded clones were on average more numerous among CD8+ T cells than among CD4+ T cells. Antigen specificity was not determined for the clonally expanded peripheral T cells. At doses of 0.1 to 3.0 mg/kg, clonal expansion of both CD4+ and CD8+ T cells in blood was seen between baseline and week 6. Low levels of normalized T-cell clonal expansion were also seen in some nonresponding patients.

Patients with a history of autoimmune disease or receiving systemic immunosuppression were excluded from the trial. Peripheral blood for TCR sequencing was collected from all dose cohorts at baseline, on cycle 4 day 1, and on cycle 7 day 1. The samples were taken from a phase I, first-in-human, multicenter, open-label dose-escalation trial of ivuxolimab. Adults with locally advanced or metastatic melanoma, renal cell, hepatocellular, or head and neck squamous cell carcinoma were enrolled in the trial. Before TCR sequencing, CD4+ T cells and CD8+ T cells were sorted from peripheral blood as separate populations. Note on this clone: The target of this receptor is not known. No much larger clone exists at a distance of one base, and base qualities are not known.

This TCR was recovered from an adult with an advanced solid tumor such as melanoma, head and neck, liver or kidney cancer. The chain couples TRBV7-2 to TRBJ2-1, and 13 junction bases match TRBD2. Material: CD4+ or CD8+ T cells sorted from blood, obtained in a trial of the OX40 agonist ivuxolimab. Read as DNA, the sequence is TGTGCCAGCAGCTTACCGGGACTAGCGGGATACAATGAGCAGTTCTTC. This yields the protein CASSLPGLAGYNEQFF.